This T cell receptor (beta chain) was observed in a study of regulatory T cells in long-lasting Graves disease. Sample time point: persistent/refractory GD, antithyroid drugs over 5 years with positive TRAb. Isolated PBMC RNA provided the starting material for the TCR library. Study results and limitations: Patients with persistent disease shared some 2,900 public clonotypes, outpacing the roughly 870 shared by new patients. TRBV28 was favored in persistent disease, as were TRBJ1-2 and TRBJ2-5. Reduced TCR diversity was observed in persistent Graves' patients versus newly diagnosed patients.

In regard to this clonotype: No antigen is known for it.

V gave up 2 bases and J gave up 5 bases; unmatched junction bases: 11. This CDR3 has 17 amino acids. Per germline, CDR1 DFQATT and CDR2 SNEGSKA (reference sequence). Arm-PCR of CDR3 regions and iRepertoire HTBI primers were the basis on which TCR beta libraries were built. TCRdb re-analysed the multiplex PCR reads in MiXCR, keeping a single row per CDR3 protein. The sample includes approximately 290,000 distinct CDR3 sequences, roughly 21% of them seen just once. This clonotype originated in a female donor with Graves disease. The source material was peripheral blood mononuclear cells (PBMCs), sampled when the disease was refractory, from a patient treated with antithyroid drugs. The chain joins TRBV20-1 to TRBJ2-5; the match to TRBD2 covers 13 bases. For the CDR3, the DNA is TGCAGTGCTAGACTCCGGACTAGCGGGAGAAAGGGGGAGACCCAGTACTTC. The encoded protein is CSARLRTSGRKGETQYF.